This T cell receptor beta chain was captured by sequencing in a study of patients and donors after allogeneic stem cell transplantation (TCRdb year 2020). V gives up 3 bases and J gives up 7 bases, and the segment between their germline ends measures 9 bases. The cysteine opens and the phenylalanine closes a CDR3 of 12 amino acids. This entry keeps only the CDR3 DNA: 36 bases, framed from base 1. For CDR1 and CDR2, the germline V gene (reference sequence) lists SEHNR and FQNEAQ. Library creation used RT-PCR. The data were produced on a NextSeq 550. TCRdb handled the public reads itself, with Q25 trimming in fastp and clone calling in MiXCR, and kept productive beta chains. Each entry is one CDR3 protein sequence, shown with its most common DNA and genes. The sample records over 200,000 distinct CDR3 sequences, over 30% of which are singletons. The ten largest clones add up to roughly 10% of the sample.

As for this clonotype: Its antigen has not been determined. The record has no base qualities; no much larger clone is one base away.

The receptor comes from a human donor who was either an allogeneic HSCT recipient or a stem cell or donor lymphocyte infusion donor (not recorded which). It is not recorded whose cells these are; they may come from a transplant donor. The chain is assembled from TRBV7-9 and TRBJ1-1; too little of a D gene remains to name it. Sequencing was performed on blood, either unsorted or a sorted T cell fraction (not recorded which). Here the CDR3 is given as CASSLYLDEAFF. The nucleotide sequence is given as TGTGCCAGCAGCTTGTATTTAGATGAAGCTTTCTTT.